Included here is one T cell receptor beta chain sequence, with context. Antigen unknown. These data belong to a study of post-analysis software for immune sequencing data. Across the whole study: There were relapsing-remitting, secondary progressive and progressive-relapsing multiple sclerosis among the disease courses included. General study points: By F measure, samples from a shared preparation batch strongly co-clustered.

Prepared TCR beta cDNA libraries contained unique molecular identifiers. The authors obtained roughly 550,000 cDNA molecules from roughly 1.1 to 9.2 million T cells. MiXCR, applied by TCRdb to the PCR reads, yields one record per CDR3 protein. The table records some 890,000 distinct CDR3 sequences, approximately 53% of them present only once. The sequenced material came from blood. The origin of this receptor is a girl under 18 with multiple sclerosis.

The CDR3 DNA is TGTGCCAGCAGCCAAGATCTGGGCGAGCAGTACTTC. Translating it yields CASSQDLGEQYF. The rearrangement joins TRBV4-2 to TRBJ2-4; no definite D call. Judging by the DNA end, TRBJ2-7 fits better; the J call may be wrong. The CDR3 loop spans 12 amino acids. From germline, CDR1 is LGHNA and CDR2 YNFKEQ.